The clone carrying this T cell receptor beta chain was detected ten times or more. The antigen is not known. The CDR3 regions of TCR beta were amplified from RNA transcripts. Researchers ran a first-round RT-PCR on the TCR CDR3 using the HTBI primer set. MiXCR, applied by TCRdb to the multiplex PCR reads, yields one record per CDR3 protein. The table shows roughly 170,000 distinct CDR3 sequences, with around 8.9% occurring only once. The source of the sample is a study of T cells in Graves' hyperthyroidism and ophthalmopathy. Findings and caveats of the study: Blood also held most thyroid clonotypes expanded beyond 0.001. The model anticipated ophthalmopathy a median about six months pre-onset.

Between the trimmed V and J ends, which lost 3 bases and 4 bases, there was a span of 9 bases. The germline V gene encodes CDR1 LGHDT and CDR2 YNNKEL (reference sequence). This CDR3 has 13 residues. The diagnoses drew upon clinical symptoms, serum thyroxine and TRAb, thyroid ultrasound and orbital computed tomography. Isolation of PBMCs was performed on about 10 ml fresh peripheral blood. The receptor was derived from a young woman with Graves' hyperthyroidism that later progressed to Graves' ophthalmopathy. V and J are TRBV3-1 and TRBJ1-2; D perhaps matches TRBD1 (5 bases). The sample comprised blood. The CDR3 here is CASSQNRPYGYTF. The CDR3 nucleotides read TGTGCCAGCAGCCAGAACAGGCCCTATGGCTACACCTTC.